The sequence of this T cell receptor beta chain was determined in a study of cytomegalovirus exposure and HLA in healthy donors. Primers for the PCR totalled 60 Vbeta and 13 Jbeta. The protocol was immunoSEQ multiplex PCR, while the TCRdb copy is restricted to in-frame clones and leaves out a portion. The sample has tens of thousands of clones, 78% seen once. Whole-study results and caveats: For most TCR sequences rarity was the rule, although some public TCRs occurred in many donors. The authors confirmed in vitro that a few CMV-associated chains were specific for CMV antigens.

With 6 bases clipped from V and 2 bases from J, the junction kept 3 bases outside the gene matches. The CDR3 is 15 residues long. Germline CDR1 reads MNHEY; CDR2 reads SVGAGI. Donors showed nominal health when sampled, although they likely had unrecorded immune exposures. A note on this clone: Its antigen is not identified.

The rearrangement uses TRBV6-5 and TRBJ2-1; TRBD2 matches 11 bases. Sequencing was performed on PBMCs. The receptor's source is a man between 40 and 49 years old in good health and CMV-seronegative. CDR3 nucleotide sequence: TGTGCCAGCAGACTAGCGGGAGCCCCCTACAATGAGCAGTTCTTC. Its translation is CASRLAGAPYNEQFF.